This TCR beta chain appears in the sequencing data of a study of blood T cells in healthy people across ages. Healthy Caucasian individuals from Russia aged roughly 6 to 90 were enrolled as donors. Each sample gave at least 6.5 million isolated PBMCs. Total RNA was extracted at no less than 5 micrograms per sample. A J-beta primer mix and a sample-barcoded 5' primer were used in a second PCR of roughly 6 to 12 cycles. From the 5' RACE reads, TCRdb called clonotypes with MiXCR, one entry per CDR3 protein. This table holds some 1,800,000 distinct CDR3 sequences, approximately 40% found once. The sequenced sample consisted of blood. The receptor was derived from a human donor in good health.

This CDR3 is CASSLVQAGFYSGANVLTF. The CDR3 nucleotides are TGTGCCAGCAGCTTGGTCCAGGCGGGGTTCTACTCTGGGGCCAACGTCCTGACTTTC. The V and J genes are TRBV5-6 and TRBJ2-6; D may be TRBD2 (6 bases). The V and J ends lost 0 bases and 0 bases respectively, with 16 bases between them. Germline CDR1 SGHDT, CDR2 YYEEEE. CDR3 length: 19 amino acids.